This T cell receptor beta chain was identified in a study of T cell responses to AZD1222 COVID-19 vaccine. Study summary: The study pooled second doses at about 4 or about 12 weeks.

Germline V gene data show CDR1 as KGHDR and CDR2 as SFDVKD. CDR3 length: 14 residues. V was trimmed by 4 bases and J by 4 bases, leaving 12 bases between them. Study-level points and caveats: The repertoires were collected only after the peak T cell response. Seropositive status at baseline applied to only five to seven AZD1222 recipients. Elevations in Spike-specific TCR breadth and depth followed administration of two AZD1222 doses.

Profiled with immunoSEQ multiplex PCR; TCRdb holds only in-frame clones, not every one. The sample carries about 35,000 clones, approximately 86% recorded once. In the case of this clone: As yet, its antigen is unknown.

The TCR originated in an adult in good health. The material was peripheral blood, obtained on day 0 of AZD1222 vaccination. The chain is built from TRBV24-1 and TRBJ1-1, with D possibly TRBD1 on 6 matching bases. The CDR3 DNA is TGTGCCACCAGTGACCCAGGGGTGGGCACTGAAGCTTTCTTT. Its translation: CATSDPGVGTEAFF.